A single sample gave rise to the 18 T cell receptor beta chains below, sequenced in a study of vaccination and CD4 T cells after COVID-19. Cultured CD4+ T cells had their DNA profiled by the Oncomine TCR Beta short-read assay. TCRdb fed the PCR reads into MiXCR, producing one record per CDR3 protein. The sample consists of some 4,000 distinct CDR3 sequences, 20% to 25% of them appearing once. Their antigens are not known. The treatment: approximately 9-day PBMC culture with coronavirus spike peptide pools or control peptides (ViraFEST assay). What was sequenced was CD4+ T cells from blood, cultured in vitro. These receptors were obtained from a human donor who had recovered from COVID-19.

This clonotype was observed a few times. The chain uses TRBV11-2 and TRBJ2-2; D might be TRBD2 (7 bases). CDR3 length equals 16 residues. Germline CDR1 reads SGHAT; CDR2 reads FQNNGV. The ends were cut back, 5 bases at V and 5 bases at J, with 18 bases in the middle. For the CDR3, the DNA is TGTGCCAGCAGCCTTCGGGGGGCCGTCAGGACCGGGGAGCTGTTTTTT. As protein: CASSLRGAVRTGELFF.

Turning to this clonotype: Just one base apart from a much larger clone, this may be a read error. The V and J genes are TRBV19 and TRBJ2-7; D is possibly TRBD1 (5 bases). CDR1 LNHDA and CDR2 SQIVND come from the germline V gene (reference sequence). The CDR3 is made up of 15 amino acids. The V end was cut by 5 bases, the J end by 3 bases, with 17 bases between. The CDR3 DNA sequence: TGTGCCAGTAGTCCCATTGCAGGGAACGACTACGAGCAGTACTTC. It codes for CASSPIAGNDYEQYF. Together with reference TRBV19 and TRBJ2-7, the CDR3 gives the full variable domain: DGGITQSPKYLFRKEGQNVTLSCEQNLNHDAMYWYRQDPGQGLRLIYYSQIVNDFQKGDIAEGYSVSREKKESFPLTVTSAQKNPTAFYLCASSPIAGNDYEQYFGPGTRLTVT.

This clonotype was detected a few times. The chain carries TRBV7-9 and TRBJ1-2; TRBD1 aligns across 11 bases. Looked up from germline, CDR1 is SEHNR and CDR2 is FQNEAQ (reference sequence). J was trimmed by 8 bases and V by 6 bases; bases with no gene match: 5. The CDR3 has 13 amino acids. CDR3 sequence (DNA): TGTGCCAGCAGTGGACAGGGGGCGGGGGGCTACACCTTC. It specifies CASSGQGAGGYTF.

In this sample, this clonotype turned up once. The gene calls are TRBV5-1 and TRBJ1-6, with no clear D. Germline CDR1 SGHRS, CDR2 YFSETQ. CDR3 length equals 15 residues. Trimming removed 0 bases from V and 7 bases from J, with 11 bases in between. The CDR3 nucleotides read TGCGCCAGCAGCTTGGAGGCGGGAGCCAATTCACCCCTCCACTTT. Protein product: CASSLEAGANSPLHF. The full variable domain, completed using reference TRBV5-1 and TRBJ1-6, is KAGVTQTPRYLIKTRGQQVTLSCSPISGHRSVSWYQQTPGQGLQFLFEYFSETQRNKGNFPGRFSGRQFSNSRSEMNVSTLELGDSALYLCASSLEAGANSPLHFGNGTRLTVT.

This clonotype is large (0.1 to 1%) by share. This sequence joins TRBV6-2 or TRBV6-3 and TRBJ1-1; TRBD1 agrees at 7 bases. Germline CDR1 and CDR2: MNHEY and SVGEGT. The CDR3 has 15 residues. V was pared by 6 bases and J by 6 bases, with 13 bases of the junction left unmatched. CDR3 amino acids: CASSYLGGQIAEAFF. The CDR3 DNA reads as TGTGCCAGCAGCTACCTTGGGGGACAGATCGCTGAAGCTTTCTTT.

As concerns this clonotype: A much larger clone lies one base from this, so it may be a read error. V gene TRBV2 combines with J gene TRBJ1-2; 10 bases are shared with TRBD1. CDR1 SNHLY and CDR2 FYNNEI come from the germline V gene. Germline trimming cut 9 bases from V and 7 bases from J; bases unmatched to any gene: 11. The CDR3 covers 14 residues. For the CDR3, the DNA is TGTGCCAGGGACAGGGGGTGTCGGTTTGGTGGCTACACCTTC. Translating it yields CARDRGCRFGGYTF. Drawing the rest from reference TRBV2 and TRBJ1-2, the complete variable domain is EPEVTQTPSHQVTQMGQEVILRCVPISNHLYFYWYRQILGQKVEFLVSFYNNEISEKSEIFDDQFSVERPDGSNFTLKIRSTKLEDSAMYFCARDRGCRFGGYTFGSGTRLTVV.

This clonotype was observed once. The rearrangement links TRBV7-8 to TRBJ2-7; D gene uncertain. The V end lost 3 bases, the J end lost 3 bases, and 9 bases lay between the germline ends. This CDR3 region has 13 residues. The V gene's germline CDR1 is SGHVS and CDR2 FQNEAQ. CDR3 nucleotides: TGTGCCAGCAGCTTTCTAGACGGCTACGAGCAGTACTTC. This codes for CASSFLDGYEQYF.

The chain recombines TRBV12-3 or TRBV12-4 with TRBJ2-7; TRBD1 is a possible D gene (6 bases). With 2 bases removed from V and 5 bases from J, the gap between germline ends came to 13 bases. The CDR3 runs 14 residues. CDR3 amino acids: CASSLRGRADEQYF. The CDR3 DNA is TGTGCCAGCAGTTTAAGGGGGAGAGCGGACGAGCAGTACTTC.

This clonotype was counted a few times. CDR3 amino acids: CASSQRWGDQYEQYF. The CDR3 nucleotides read TGTGCCAGCAGCCAGAGGTGGGGGGATCAATACGAGCAGTACTTC. The chain uses TRBV5-4 and TRBJ2-7; D might be TRBD2 (6 bases). The CDR3 runs 15 residues. The V end was cut by 4 bases, the J end by 4 bases, with 18 bases between. Per the germline V gene, CDR1 is SGHNT and CDR2 is YYREEE (reference sequence).

This clonotype showed up just a few times. CDR3 DNA sequence: TGTGCCAGCAGCGTAAGAGTCAGGGGAGACACTGAAGCTTTCTTT. Its protein product is CASSVRVRGDTEAFF. V usage is TRBV3-1 and J usage is TRBJ1-1; weak D call: TRBD1 (6 bases). CDR1 is LGHDT and CDR2 is YNNKEL in the germline V gene (reference sequence). V lost 5 bases and J lost 3, with 16 bases in between. The length of the CDR3 is 15 residues.

CDR3: CASSLYGGSGETQYF. In DNA, the CDR3 is TGTGCCAGCAGCCTCTATGGGGGGTCTGGGGAGACCCAGTACTTC. This chain links TRBV27 with TRBJ2-5, with a possible D match to TRBD2 (6 bases). Germline V gives CDR1 MNHEY, CDR2 SMNVEV (reference sequence). CDR3 length: 15 residues. The V gene lost 6 bases and the J gene lost 5 bases, with 19 bases spanning the gap.

The J gene is TRBJ1-2, the V gene TRBV6-2 or TRBV6-3, with D possibly being TRBD1 (6 bases). The germline CDR1 and CDR2 sequences are MNHEY and SVGEGT. This CDR3 has 16 amino acids. V lost 6 bases and J 2 bases, leaving 19 bases between the germline ends. This chain's CDR3 is CASRRASGGANYGYTF. In nucleotides, the CDR3 is TGTGCCAGCAGGCGCGCCTCGGGGGGGGCGAACTATGGCTACACCTTC.

This chain joins TRBV9 and TRBJ1-2; D gene uncertain. This CDR3 comprises 13 residues. Germline CDR1 and CDR2: SGDLS and YYNGEE. V was shortened by 0 bases and J by 5 bases, with 8 bases between the two germline ends. In DNA, the CDR3 is TGTGCCAGCAGCGTAGGTTACCGATATGGCTACACCTTC. It encodes CASSVGYRYGYTF.

Here the CDR3 reads CASSLTGWGEQYF. In DNA form, the CDR3 reads TGTGCCAGCAGCCTCACCGGATGGGGCGAGCAGTACTTC. The J gene is TRBJ2-7, the V gene TRBV6-1, with unresolved D. Germline CDR1 and CDR2: MNHNS and SASEGT. The germline V and J ends were trimmed by 6 bases and 6 bases, with 15 bases remaining between them. This CDR3 has 13 residues.

The chain combines TRBV20-1 with TRBJ2-5, with D possibly being TRBD1 (5 bases). Germline loops: CDR1 DFQATT, CDR2 SNEGSKA (reference sequence). CDR3 length: 12 amino acids. Deletions cut 4 bases from V and 5 bases from J, with 11 bases between. The CDR3 nucleotides are TGCAGTGCTACCAGGGTACGGGAGACCCAGTACTTC. Translating it yields CSATRVRETQYF.

On this clonotype itself: Compared with germline, one end of the junction differs, possibly owing to a read error. The genes are TRBV14 and TRBJ1-2; D uncertain. The CDR3 covers 15 residues. The germline V gene encodes CDR1 SGHDN and CDR2 FVKESK. The CDR3 is CASSQDRVGNYDYTF. In DNA, the CDR3 is TGTGCCAGCAGCCAAGATCGAGTCGGTAACTATGACTACACCTTC.

J is TRBJ2-7 and V is TRBV2, with 10 bases fitting TRBD2. This CDR3 region has 16 residues. In germline, CDR1 is SNHLY, CDR2 FYNNEI. Trimming took 6 bases from V and 3 from J; bases not matched to a gene: 11. CDR3 coding DNA: TGTGCCAGCAGAGCAAGACTCGTAGCGGGGGGCTACGAGCAGTACTTC. As protein: CASRARLVAGGYEQYF.

The chain links TRBV14 to TRBJ2-3; 7 positions agree with TRBD2. Germline CDR1 and CDR2: SGHDN and FVKESK. The CDR3 runs 18 residues. J lost 0 bases, V lost 4 bases, and 13 bases had no gene match. The CDR3 spells CASSRREVVASSTDTQYF. In DNA form, the CDR3 reads TGTGCCAGCAGCCGCCGGGAGGTGGTGGCCTCGAGCACAGATACGCAGTATTTT. Drawing the rest from reference TRBV14 and TRBJ2-3, the complete variable domain is EAGVTQFPSHSVIEKGQTVTLRCDPISGHDNLYWYRRVMGKEIKFLLHFVKESKQDESGMPNNRFLAERTGGTYSTLKVQPAELEDSGVYFCASSRREVVASSTDTQYFGPGTRLTVL.